This T cell receptor (beta chain) was observed in a study of blood T cell repertoires in COVID-19. About the study: Acute and convalescent COVID-19 specimens originated in the United States, Italy and Spain. The cDNA or gDNA used as material had been derived from T cells, B-cell-depleted T cells, or PBMCs.

Only one count was recorded for this clone. Patients at the Seattle site were enrolled during active infection and followed longitudinally. This table comes from immunoSEQ multiplex PCR, and its TCRdb copy is limited to in-frame clones, with some not included. The sample shows 150,000 to 200,000 clones, about 81% of them seen only once. Per germline, CDR1 SGHNT and CDR2 YYREEE (reference sequence). The CDR3 extends over 14 amino acids. V shed 4 bases and J 4 bases; nucleotides not matched to a gene: 6. The chain combines TRBV5-4 with TRBJ2-7; 9 bases match TRBD2. The sample consisted of peripheral blood. The TCR was taken from a woman aged 80 or over with COVID-19, enrolled during active disease. CDR3 sequence: CASSPSSGAYEQYF. The CDR3 DNA is TGTGCCAGCAGCCCCTCTAGCGGGGCGTACGAGCAGTACTTC.